This T cell receptor beta chain derives from a study of CD8 T cells in Susac syndrome. In the study overall: Within the group of sequenced Susac syndrome patients, roughly 6 had active disease and 8 or 9 were in remission.

General study findings and limits: The study identified about sixteen and five Susac-specific public clones in total CD8+ and CD8+ TEMRA repertoires. The study's TCR sequencing and HLA analysis drew on a certain number of individuals. That number was acknowledged as relatively small.

As concerns this clonotype: What it binds is not known.

An amount of RNA that ranged from roughly 0.45 to 1 ug was reverse transcribed with random hexamers. With immunoSEQ multiplex PCR, TCR beta CDR3 was amplified across 54 Vbeta and 13 Jbeta. TCRdb reprocessed the immunoSEQ multiplex PCR reads via MiXCR and lists one record per CDR3 protein. The data contain around 170,000 distinct CDR3 sequences, 85% to 95% of them singletons. The clonotype comes from a human donor with Susac syndrome. What was sequenced was CD8+ T cells from PBMCs.

CDR3 in amino acids: CASSSGPLYEQYF. In DNA, the CDR3 is TGTGCCAGCAGTTCCGGGCCCCTTTACGAGCAGTACTTC. The chain uses TRBV12-3 or TRBV12-4 and TRBJ2-7; no clear D gene. The V end lost 4 bases, the J end lost 4 bases, and 11 bases lay between the germline ends. The CDR3 is 13 residues long.